The 28 T cell receptor beta chains reported below all come from one sample, sequenced in a study of blood T cells in healthy people across ages. Primed by a sample-barcoded 5' primer and a J-beta primer mix, a second PCR proceeded for roughly 6 to 12 cycles. TCRdb reanalysed the 5' RACE reads using MiXCR and keeps one entry per CDR3 protein. The sample holds roughly 2 million distinct CDR3 sequences, just under 50% seen once. The sample consisted of blood. The receptors come from a woman in her 40s in good health.

V usage is TRBV7-9 and J usage is TRBJ2-1; 8 bases match TRBD1. V shed 3 bases and J 4 bases; nucleotides not matched to a gene: 8. CDR1 and CDR2 (germline): SEHNR, FQNEAQ (reference sequence). This CDR3 has 16 residues. The CDR3 DNA reads TGTGCCAGCAGCTTCCCAAGGACAGGGAATTACAATGAGCAGTTCTTC. Its protein product is CASSFPRTGNYNEQFF. Full variable domain (rest looked up from reference TRBV7-9 and TRBJ2-1): DTGVSQNPRHKITKRGQNVTFRCDPISEHNRLYWYRQTLGQGPEFLTYFQNEAQLEKSRLLSDRFSAERPKGSFSTLEIQRTEQGDSAMYLCASSFPRTGNYNEQFFGPGTRLTVL.

CDR3 nucleotide sequence: TGCGCCAGCAGCTTGGGTCCAGCGGGGTACACAGATACGCAGTATTTT. It specifies CASSLGPAGYTDTQYF. The gene calls are TRBV5-1 and TRBJ2-3, with 7 bases matching TRBD2. This CDR3 has 16 amino acids. V was clipped by 0 bases and J by 2 bases; unmatched bases: 6. Per the germline V gene, CDR1 is SGHRS and CDR2 is YFSETQ.

The chain recombines TRBV6-5 with TRBJ2-1, with D possibly matching TRBD1 (6 bases). The J call is in doubt because the DNA end fits TRBJ2-7 better. The CDR3 loop spans 15 amino acids. Germline V CDR1 and CDR2: MNHEY, SVGAGI. This chain's CDR3 is CASSLDRSSYNEQYF. CDR3 sequence (DNA): TGTGCCAGCAGTTTGGACAGAAGCTCCTACAATGAGCAGTACTTC.

The chain couples TRBV6-5 to TRBJ2-5; D not resolved. The CDR3 spans 15 residues. The germline V gene has CDR1 MNHEY and CDR2 SVGAGI. V lost 6 bases, J lost 1 base, and 15 bases lay in between. CDR3 amino acids: CASSSDGPVQETQYF. DNA of the CDR3: TGTGCCAGCAGCAGTGACGGGCCAGTCCAAGAGACCCAGTACTTC.

This chain uses TRBV12-3 or TRBV12-4 with TRBJ1-2, with a tentative D call TRBD1 (5 bases). This CDR3 comprises 15 residues. V lost 8 bases to trimming and J lost 3 bases, with 19 bases between them. The CDR3 reads CASLGIGHRDYGYTF. The CDR3 nucleotides are TGTGCCAGCCTGGGGATAGGACACCGGGACTATGGCTACACCTTC.

This chain links TRBV6-5 with TRBJ2-1; a weak D match, TRBD1 (6 bases). Germline V lookup: CDR1 MNHEY, CDR2 SVGAGI. The V end was cut by 6 bases, the J end by 8 bases, with 17 bases between. This CDR3 is built from 14 residues. This chain's CDR3 is CASSLGTSLDEQFF. The DNA for the CDR3 is TGTGCCAGCAGCCTTGGGACATCTTTGGATGAGCAGTTCTTC.

This chain links TRBV7-2 with TRBJ2-1; 12 bases are a match to TRBD2. Germline V gene data show CDR1 as SGHTA and CDR2 as FQGNSA. The CDR3 extends over 16 amino acids. With V trimmed by 5 bases and J by 7 bases, 9 bases remained unmatched. CDR3 sequence: CASSHRTSGARNEQFF. As DNA, the CDR3 is TGTGCCAGCAGCCACCGGACTAGCGGGGCAAGGAATGAGCAGTTCTTC.

The J gene is TRBJ1-6, the V gene TRBV7-2, with D possibly being TRBD1 (6 bases). V shed 6 bases and J shed 4 bases, with 10 bases lying between them. CDR1 and CDR2 from the germline V gene are SGHTA and FQGNSA. The CDR3 has 14 residues. CDR3 protein: CASRPTGYNSPLHF. CDR3 coding DNA: TGTGCCAGCAGACCAACAGGGTATAATTCACCCCTCCACTTT.

V and J are TRBV29-1 and TRBJ1-2, with D unresolved. This CDR3 is 14 amino acids long. Germline V gene lookup returns CDR1 SQVTM and CDR2 ANQGSEA. V dropped 0 bases and J dropped 8 bases, with 16 bases sitting between them. The DNA for the CDR3 is TGCAGCGTTGAAGAAGCCCGGAGGAAATGGGGCTACACCTTC. This gives the protein CSVEEARRKWGYTF. The whole variable domain, filled in from reference TRBV29-1 and TRBJ1-2, reads SAVISQKPSRDICQRGTSLTIQCQVDSQVTMMFWYRQQPGQSLTLIATANQGSEATYESGFVIDKFPISRPNLTFSTLTVSNMSPEDSSIYLCSVEEARRKWGYTFGSGTRLTVV.

CDR3 region: CASSFRRLAGGFTDTQYF. Here the CDR3 DNA reads TGTGCCAGCAGCTTCCGACGACTAGCGGGGGGTTTCACAGATACGCAGTATTTT. J is TRBJ2-3 and V is TRBV7-9; 13 nucleotides match TRBD2. V shed 3 bases and J 2 bases; nucleotides not matched to a gene: 8. This CDR3 is 18 amino acids long. Germline CDR1 SEHNR, CDR2 FQNEAQ (reference sequence).

This clonotype occurred a few times. The V and J genes are TRBV20-1 and TRBJ2-1; D unresolved. V was pared by 3 bases and J by 8 bases, with 8 bases between. Germline V gives CDR1 DFQATT, CDR2 SNEGSKA (reference sequence). The CDR3 spans 11 residues. CDR3 loop: CSASLRDEQFF. CDR3 DNA: TGCAGTGCTAGTCTACGGGATGAGCAGTTCTTC.

Comments on this clonotype: In this CDR3 the conserved last residue, phenylalanine or tryptophan, is missing, so a read error is likely. The chain couples TRBV7-2 to TRBJ1-5, with D uncertain. The CDR3 loop spans 12 amino acids. Germline lookup yields CDR1 SGHTA and CDR2 FQGNSA. The CDR3 nucleotides read TGTGCCAGCAGCACCTACAATCAGCCTCAGCATTTG. Protein: CASSTYNQPQHL.

This chain connects TRBV5-5 to TRBJ2-3; D tentatively fits TRBD1 or TRBD2 (5 bases each). The CDR3 length is 15 residues. Germline V gene data show CDR1 as SGHKS and CDR2 as YYEKEE (reference sequence). V was clipped by 3 bases and J by 3 bases, with 14 bases between them. CDR3 bases: TGTGCCAGCAGCTGGGGGACGGATGATACAGATACGCAGTATTTT. This encodes CASSWGTDDTDTQYF.

V gene TRBV12-3 or TRBV12-4 combines with J gene TRBJ2-5; 8 bases are a match to TRBD1. Trimming took 5 bases from V and 5 from J; bases not matched to a gene: 10. The CDR3 length is 15 residues. CDR3 bases: TGTGCCAGCAGTCCAGGGGGCAGGGTATGGGAGACCCAGTACTTC. The encoded protein is CASSPGGRVWETQYF.

The chain recombines TRBV6-5 with TRBJ2-3, with 7 nucleotides matching TRBD2. Germline V gene sequence: CDR1 MNHEY, CDR2 SVGAGI. Germline trimming cut 6 bases from V and 2 bases from J; bases unmatched to any gene: 8. There are 15 residues in the CDR3. Here the CDR3 DNA reads TGTGCCAGCAGCCCCGGGGGGATTGACACAGATACGCAGTATTTT. Translation: CASSPGGIDTDTQYF.

This clonotype was counted between two and nine times. The V call is TRBV5-1, the J call TRBJ2-5; D gene uncertain. V was cut by 3 bases and J by 1 base, with 16 bases left in between. Per the germline V gene, CDR1 is SGHRS and CDR2 is YFSETQ. The CDR3 loop spans 16 amino acids. The CDR3 bases are TGCGCCAGCAGCTCACAGAGCGATGGTCCCCAAGAGACCCAGTACTTC. Translated: CASSSQSDGPQETQYF.

The rearrangement links TRBV13 to TRBJ1-1, with D tentatively TRBD1 (6 bases). Germline CDR1 reads PRHDT; CDR2 reads FYEKMQ (reference sequence). The CDR3 totals 15 residues. V was trimmed by 5 bases and J by 7 bases, leaving 20 bases between them. The CDR3 here is CASSPTRGRLVEAFF. The CDR3 DNA is TGTGCCAGCAGCCCGACGCGGGGGCGGTTAGTTGAAGCTTTCTTT.

The chain has TRBV6-1 and TRBJ2-4, with D possibly matching TRBD1 (6 bases). CDR1 and CDR2 from the germline V gene are MNHNS and SASEGT. V shed 7 bases and J shed 2 bases, with 12 bases lying between them. The CDR3 has 14 residues. In DNA, the CDR3 is TGTGCCAGCACCTTTGACAGGACCAAAAACATTCAGTACTTC. Translating it yields CASTFDRTKNIQYF.

The rearrangement links TRBV4-2 to TRBJ1-4, with unresolved D. Looked up from germline, CDR1 is LGHNA and CDR2 is YNFKEQ. The CDR3 has 17 residues. Trimming cost V 0 bases and J 0 bases, with 11 bases left between them. The CDR3 loop is CASSQDSLRATNEKLFF. CDR3 DNA: TGTGCCAGCAGCCAAGATAGCCTTAGAGCAACTAATGAAAAACTGTTTTTT.

The J gene is TRBJ2-7, the V gene TRBV7-6; weak D call: TRBD1 (6 bases). Germline assignment: CDR1 SGHVS and CDR2 FNYEAQ. V dropped 0 bases and J dropped 1 base, with 13 bases sitting between them. The CDR3 spans 16 residues. The CDR3 reads CASSLALGGKSYEQYF. The CDR3 nucleotides read TGTGCCAGCAGCTTAGCTCTTGGGGGCAAGTCCTACGAGCAGTACTTC.

This rearrangement joins TRBV20-1 to TRBJ2-3; the D gene is possibly TRBD1 (5 bases). Trimming took off 4 bases at V and 2 bases at J, with 13 bases between the two ends. CDR3 size: 14 residues. Germline CDR1 DFQATT, CDR2 SNEGSKA (reference sequence). CDR3 coding DNA: TGCAGTGCTAACTCGCAGGGCTTCACAGATACGCAGTATTTT. Amino acid sequence: CSANSQGFTDTQYF.

This clonotype was found a few times. A clone one base away is much larger, so this may be a read error. This chain uses TRBV5-4 with TRBJ2-7, with D possibly matching TRBD1 (5 bases). This CDR3 is 13 amino acids long. Looked up from germline, CDR1 is SGHNT and CDR2 is YYREEE (reference sequence). V was cut by 4 bases and J by 2 bases, with 10 bases left in between. CDR3 nucleotides: TGTGCCAGCAGCCAATTCAGGGCCTACGAGCAGTACTTC. Amino acid sequence: CASSQFRAYEQYF.

This clonotype was picked up a small number of times. The chain recombines TRBV7-2 with TRBJ2-7; D call uncertain. This CDR3 spans 14 amino acids. V lost 2 bases and J lost 2, with 10 bases in between. Germline V gene sequence: CDR1 SGHTA, CDR2 FQGNSA. The CDR3 region is CASSLRWPPYEQYF. CDR3 DNA: TGTGCCAGCAGCTTAAGGTGGCCGCCCTACGAGCAGTACTTC. The full variable domain, its missing parts supplied by reference TRBV7-2 and TRBJ2-7, is GAGVSQSPSNKVTEKGKDVELRCDPISGHTALYWYRQSLGQGLEFLIYFQGNSAPDKSGLPSDRFSAERTGGSVSTLTIQRTQQEDSAVYLCASSLRWPPYEQYFGPGTRLTVT.

The chain combines TRBV4-2 with TRBJ2-7, with 9 positions matching TRBD1. The germline V gene has CDR1 LGHNA and CDR2 YNFKEQ. Losses at the gene ends were 1 base for V and 2 bases for J; bases not matched to a gene: 12. This CDR3 region has 18 residues. CDR3 protein: CASSQGTVAQGAPYEQYF. The CDR3 nucleotides read TGTGCCAGCAGCCAAGGCACAGTGGCACAGGGGGCACCCTACGAGCAGTACTTC.

V is TRBV29-1 and J is TRBJ2-3; 7 nucleotides match TRBD2. Looked up from germline, CDR1 is SQVTM and CDR2 is ANQGSEA. The V and J ends lost 5 bases and 6 bases, in that order; junction bases with no gene match: 8. The CDR3 sequence is 13 residues long. The CDR3 coding sequence is TGCAGCGTTTCTCTGGGGGGGACGGATACGCAGTATTTT. Translating gives CSVSLGGTDTQYF.

V usage is TRBV12-3 or TRBV12-4 and J usage is TRBJ2-1; D call uncertain. This CDR3 is 16 amino acids long. Trimming left V 3 bases short and J 4 bases short, with 16 bases between. The CDR3 DNA reads as TGTGCCAGCAGTTTGGTTGCCTCTTTAGGGTACAATGAGCAGTTCTTC. Protein sequence: CASSLVASLGYNEQFF.

This clonotype was observed a few times. J is TRBJ2-3 and V is TRBV2; weak D call: TRBD1 (5 bases). The germline CDR1 and CDR2 sequences are SNHLY and FYNNEI. This CDR3 comprises 14 residues. V lost 7 bases, J lost 6 bases, and 17 bases lay in between. DNA for the CDR3: TGTGCCAGCACGCCAGGGCCCGCGTTCGATACGCAGTATTTT. Protein: CASTPGPAFDTQYF.

The chain combines TRBV6-5 with TRBJ2-3; 8 bases align to TRBD1. After removal of 6 bases from V and 4 bases from J, the junction contained 6 bases not matched to a gene. The CDR3 length is 14 residues. The germline V gene has CDR1 MNHEY and CDR2 SVGAGI. Here the CDR3 reads CASRDRVPADTQYF. CDR3 DNA: TGTGCCAGCAGGGACAGGGTTCCCGCAGATACGCAGTATTTT.